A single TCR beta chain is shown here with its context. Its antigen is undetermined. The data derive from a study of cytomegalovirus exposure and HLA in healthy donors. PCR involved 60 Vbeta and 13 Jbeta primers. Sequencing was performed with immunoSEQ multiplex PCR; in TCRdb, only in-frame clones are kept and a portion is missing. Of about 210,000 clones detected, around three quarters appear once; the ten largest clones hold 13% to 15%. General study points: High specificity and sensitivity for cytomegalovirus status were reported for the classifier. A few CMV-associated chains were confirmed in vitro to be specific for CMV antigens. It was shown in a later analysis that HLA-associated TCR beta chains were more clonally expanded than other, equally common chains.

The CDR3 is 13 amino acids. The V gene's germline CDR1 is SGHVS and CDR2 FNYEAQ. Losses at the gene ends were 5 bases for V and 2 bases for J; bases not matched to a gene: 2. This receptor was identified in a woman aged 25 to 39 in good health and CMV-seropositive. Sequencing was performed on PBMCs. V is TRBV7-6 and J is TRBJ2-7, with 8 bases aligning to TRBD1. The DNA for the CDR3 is TGTGCCAGCAGCCTGACAGGGGCCTACGAGCAGTACTTC. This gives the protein CASSLTGAYEQYF.